Included here is one T cell receptor (beta chain) sequence, with context. This sample is part of a study of blood T cell repertoires in COVID-19. Study in general: PBMCs, B-cell-depleted T cells, or T cells were the source of the cDNA or gDNA that made up the material.

Germline trimming cut 5 bases from V and 3 bases from J; bases unmatched to any gene: 12. Germline-derived CDR1 and CDR2 are SGHTA and FQGTGA. The CDR3 extends over 18 amino acids. Under the authors' procedure: Amplification from reference gene primers served as the basis for estimated nucleated cell counts. The assay was immunoSEQ multiplex PCR, and TCRdb's table has in-frame clones only and misses some. The V and J calls and clone size come from that table; D and trimming were worked out from the DNA. This sample carries 200,000 to 300,000 clones, more than 75% of them seen once, and the ten largest clones take about 0.99%.

The sample was peripheral blood. This chain connects TRBV7-3 to TRBJ2-2, with 10 bases lining up with TRBD2. This TCR came from a middle-aged woman who had recovered from COVID-19. For the CDR3, the DNA is TGTGCCAGCAGCCCAGGGCCTAGCGGGGGACGTGACACCGGGGAGCTGTTTTTT. This codes for CASSPGPSGGRDTGELFF.